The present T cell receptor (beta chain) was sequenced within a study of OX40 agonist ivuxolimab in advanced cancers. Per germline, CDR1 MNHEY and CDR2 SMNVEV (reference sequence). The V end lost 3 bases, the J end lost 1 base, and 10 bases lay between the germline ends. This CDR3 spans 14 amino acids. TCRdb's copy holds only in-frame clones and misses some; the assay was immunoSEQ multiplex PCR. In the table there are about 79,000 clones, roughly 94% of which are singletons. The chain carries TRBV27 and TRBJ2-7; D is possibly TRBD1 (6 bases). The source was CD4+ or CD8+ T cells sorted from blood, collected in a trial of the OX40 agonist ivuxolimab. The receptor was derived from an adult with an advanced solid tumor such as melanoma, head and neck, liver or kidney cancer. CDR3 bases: TGTGCCAGCAGTTTCTCGACAGGTTCCTACGAGCAGTACTTC. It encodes CASSFSTGSYEQYF.